The text below deals with one T cell receptor (beta chain). What it binds is not known. This sample is part of a study of post-analysis software for immune sequencing data. Overall study context: Patients had relapsing-remitting, secondary progressive or progressive-relapsing multiple sclerosis; some lacked subtype.

Germline V lookup: CDR1 LGHDT, CDR2 YNNKEL (reference sequence). CDR3 length: 18 amino acids. V shed 4 bases and J 3 bases; nucleotides not matched to a gene: 8. Prepared libraries of TCR beta cDNA carried unique molecular identifiers. The source material, roughly 0.9 to 10 million T cells, gave rise to 400,000 to 550,000 cDNA molecules. MiXCR, applied by TCRdb to the PCR reads, yields one record per CDR3 protein. This table holds about 540,000 distinct CDR3 sequences, roughly 34% found once. Notes on the study in general: Among multiple sclerosis patients, normalized Chao1 diversity was significantly below that of controls. Included in a set of a handful of TRBV segments more frequent in patients than controls were TRBV5-6, TRBV5-1 and TRBV20-1. By F measure, strong co-clustering occurred among samples prepared in the same batch.

The chain employs TRBV3-1 and TRBJ2-3, with TRBD2 matching 15 bases. The sequenced sample consisted of blood. The receptor comes from a girl between 2 and 17 years old with multiple sclerosis. The CDR3 reads CASSLRTSGGEGTDTQYF. The CDR3 nucleotides are TGTGCCAGCAGCCTACGGACTAGCGGGGGGGAAGGGACAGATACGCAGTATTTT.